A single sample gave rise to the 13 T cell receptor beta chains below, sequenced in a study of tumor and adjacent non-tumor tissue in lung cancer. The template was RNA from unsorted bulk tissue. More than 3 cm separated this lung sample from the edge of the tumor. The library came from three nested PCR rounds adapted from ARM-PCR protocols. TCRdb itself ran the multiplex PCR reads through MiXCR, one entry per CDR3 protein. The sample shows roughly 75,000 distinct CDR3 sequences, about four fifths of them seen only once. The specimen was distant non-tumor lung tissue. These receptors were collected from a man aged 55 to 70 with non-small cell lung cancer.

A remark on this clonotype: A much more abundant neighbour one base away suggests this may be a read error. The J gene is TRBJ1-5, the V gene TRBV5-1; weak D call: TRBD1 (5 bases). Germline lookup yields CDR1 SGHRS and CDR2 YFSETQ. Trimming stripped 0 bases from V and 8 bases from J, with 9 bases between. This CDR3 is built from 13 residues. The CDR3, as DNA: TGCGCCAGCAGCTTGGTGCAGGGCGAGCCCCAGCATTTT. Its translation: CASSLVQGEPQHF.

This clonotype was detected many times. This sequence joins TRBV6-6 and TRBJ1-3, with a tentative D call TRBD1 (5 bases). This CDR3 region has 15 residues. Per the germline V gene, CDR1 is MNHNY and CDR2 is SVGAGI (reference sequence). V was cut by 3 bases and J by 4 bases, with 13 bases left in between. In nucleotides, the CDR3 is TGTGCCAGCAGTTATTTGGGGGGAAGAGGAAACACCATATATTTT. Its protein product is CASSYLGGRGNTIYF.

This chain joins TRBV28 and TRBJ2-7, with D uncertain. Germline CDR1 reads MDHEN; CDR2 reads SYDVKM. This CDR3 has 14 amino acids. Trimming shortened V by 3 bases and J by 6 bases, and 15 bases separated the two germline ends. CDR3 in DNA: TGTGCCAGCAGTTTCTATCATGGAATCCGCGAGCAGTACTTC. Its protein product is CASSFYHGIREQYF. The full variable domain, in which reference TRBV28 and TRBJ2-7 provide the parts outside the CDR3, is DVKVTQSSRYLVKRTGEKVFLECVQDMDHENMFWYRQDPGLGLRLIYFSYDVKMKEKGDIPEGYSVSREKKERFSLILESASTNQTSMYLCASSFYHGIREQYFGPGTRLTVT.

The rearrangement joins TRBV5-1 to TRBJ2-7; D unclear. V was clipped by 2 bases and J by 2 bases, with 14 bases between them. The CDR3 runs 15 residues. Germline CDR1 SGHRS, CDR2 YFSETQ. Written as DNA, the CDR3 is TGCGCCAGCAGCTTTGATCACGGGCCCGCCTACGAGCAGTACTTC. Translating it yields CASSFDHGPAYEQYF.

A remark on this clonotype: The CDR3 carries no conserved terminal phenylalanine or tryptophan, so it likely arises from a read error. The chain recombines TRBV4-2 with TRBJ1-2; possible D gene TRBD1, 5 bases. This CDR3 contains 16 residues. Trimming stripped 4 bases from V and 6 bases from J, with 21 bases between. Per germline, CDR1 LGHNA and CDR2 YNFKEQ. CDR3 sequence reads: CASSPPAGTAGDGYTS. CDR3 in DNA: TGTGCCAGCAGCCCCCCTGCGGGGACGGCGGGGGATGGCTACACCTCA.

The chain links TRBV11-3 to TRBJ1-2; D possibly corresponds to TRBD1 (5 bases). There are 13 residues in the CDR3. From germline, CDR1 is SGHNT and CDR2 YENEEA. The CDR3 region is CVNSPPGTGGYTF. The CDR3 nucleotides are TGTGTCAACAGCCCCCCAGGGACTGGTGGCTACACCTTC.

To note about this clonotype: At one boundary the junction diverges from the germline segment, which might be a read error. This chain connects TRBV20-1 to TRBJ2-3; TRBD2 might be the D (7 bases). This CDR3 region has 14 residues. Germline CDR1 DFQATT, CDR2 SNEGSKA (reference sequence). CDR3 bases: TGCAGTGCCCCGGACATCCGGGGGGCAGATGCGCAGTATTTT. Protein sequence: CSAPDIRGADAQYF.

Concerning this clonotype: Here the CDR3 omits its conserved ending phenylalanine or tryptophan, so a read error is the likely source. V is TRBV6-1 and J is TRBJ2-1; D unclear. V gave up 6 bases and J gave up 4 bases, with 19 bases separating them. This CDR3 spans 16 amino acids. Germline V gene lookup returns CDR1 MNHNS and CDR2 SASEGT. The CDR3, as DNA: TGTGCCAGCAGCTCAGACGGATTGCTTTCTTACAATGAGCAGTTCGTC. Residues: CASSSDGLLSYNEQFV.

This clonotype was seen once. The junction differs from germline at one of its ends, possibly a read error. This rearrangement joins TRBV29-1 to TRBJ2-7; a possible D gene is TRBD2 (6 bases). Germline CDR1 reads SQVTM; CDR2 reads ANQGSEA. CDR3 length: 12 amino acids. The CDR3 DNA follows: TGCAGCGTTGGACGGGGGACCCACGATCAGTACTTC. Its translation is CSVGRGTHDQYF.

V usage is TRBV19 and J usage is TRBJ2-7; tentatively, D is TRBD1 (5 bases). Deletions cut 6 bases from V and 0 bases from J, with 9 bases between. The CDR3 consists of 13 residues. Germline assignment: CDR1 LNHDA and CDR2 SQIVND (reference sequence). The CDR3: CASRVTDSYEQYF. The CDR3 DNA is TGTGCCAGTAGGGTGACAGACTCCTACGAGCAGTACTTC. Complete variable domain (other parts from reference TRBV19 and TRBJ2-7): DGGITQSPKYLFRKEGQNVTLSCEQNLNHDAMYWYRQDPGQGLRLIYYSQIVNDFQKGDIAEGYSVSREKKESFPLTVTSAQKNPTAFYLCASRVTDSYEQYFGPGTRLTVT.

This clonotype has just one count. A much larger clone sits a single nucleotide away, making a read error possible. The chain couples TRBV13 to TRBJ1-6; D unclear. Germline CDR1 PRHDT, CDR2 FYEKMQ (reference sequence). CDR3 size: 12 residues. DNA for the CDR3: TGTGCCAGCAGCGGCAGAAATTCACTCCTCCACTTT. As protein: CASSGRNSLLHF.

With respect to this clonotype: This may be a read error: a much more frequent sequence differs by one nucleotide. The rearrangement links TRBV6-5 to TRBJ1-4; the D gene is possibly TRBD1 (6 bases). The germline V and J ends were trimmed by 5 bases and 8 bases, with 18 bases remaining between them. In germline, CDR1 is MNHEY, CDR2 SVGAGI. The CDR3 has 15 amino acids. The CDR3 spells CASSHGDRSPEKLFF. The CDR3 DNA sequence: TGTGCCAGCAGTCACGGAGACAGGTCCCCCGAAAAACTGTTTTTT.

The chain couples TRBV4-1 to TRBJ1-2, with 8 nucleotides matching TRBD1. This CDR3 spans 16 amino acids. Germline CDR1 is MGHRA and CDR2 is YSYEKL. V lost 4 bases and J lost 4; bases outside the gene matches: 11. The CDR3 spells CASSLIVQDRVYGYTF. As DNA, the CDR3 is TGCGCCAGCAGCCTCATAGTCCAGGACAGGGTCTATGGCTACACCTTC.